The present T cell receptor (beta chain) was sequenced within a study of T cell responses to AZD1222 COVID-19 vaccine. As for this clone: What it binds is unknown.

Study-level findings and limits: Spike was spanned by vaccine-associated CD4 TCRs, with dominance at 160-218 and 743-854. Close to half of all spike-specific TCRs reportedly target regions of the variants that are unmutated. Just a handful of people given AZD1222 tested seropositive at baseline.

The ends lost 5 bases at V and 2 bases at J; junction bases unmatched: 7. Per germline, CDR1 LGHDT and CDR2 YNNKEL (reference sequence). This CDR3 contains 15 residues. TCRdb's table, derived via immunoSEQ multiplex PCR, lists solely in-frame clones and lacks some. This sample has more than 95,000 clones, with around 91% found just once. This TCR was recovered from an adult in good health. The input for sequencing was peripheral blood, taken on day 0 of MenACWY control vaccination. V usage is TRBV3-1 (or the pseudogene TRBV3-2) and J usage is TRBJ2-3, with TRBD1 matching 7 bases. CDR3 sequence (DNA): TGTGCCAGCAGCTTAGACAGGGTGGCCACAGATACGCAGTATTTT. This sequence encodes CASSLDRVATDTQYF.